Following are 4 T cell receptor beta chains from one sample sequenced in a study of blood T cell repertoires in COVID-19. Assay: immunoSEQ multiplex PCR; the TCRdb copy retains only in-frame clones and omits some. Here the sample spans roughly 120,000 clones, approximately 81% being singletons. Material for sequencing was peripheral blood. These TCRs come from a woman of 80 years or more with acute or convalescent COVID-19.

The CDR3 loop is CASSVDRAAEAFF. The CDR3 nucleotides are TGTGCCAGCAGCGTAGACAGGGCCGCTGAAGCTTTCTTT. The gene calls are TRBV9 and TRBJ1-1; D might be TRBD1 (6 bases). This CDR3 has 13 amino acids. Germline-derived CDR1 and CDR2 are SGDLS and YYNGEE. Trimming took 0 bases from V and 6 from J, leaving 9 bases between them.

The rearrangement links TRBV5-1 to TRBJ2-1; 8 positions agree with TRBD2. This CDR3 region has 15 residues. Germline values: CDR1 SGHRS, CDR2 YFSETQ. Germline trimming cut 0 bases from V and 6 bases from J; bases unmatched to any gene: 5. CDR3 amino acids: CASSLGRGASNEQFF. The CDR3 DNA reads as TGCGCCAGCAGCTTGGGGCGGGGGGCGAGCAATGAGCAGTTCTTC. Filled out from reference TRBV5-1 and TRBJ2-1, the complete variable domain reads KAGVTQTPRYLIKTRGQQVTLSCSPISGHRSVSWYQQTPGQGLQFLFEYFSETQRNKGNFPGRFSGRQFSNSRSEMNVSTLELGDSALYLCASSLGRGASNEQFFGPGTRLTVL.

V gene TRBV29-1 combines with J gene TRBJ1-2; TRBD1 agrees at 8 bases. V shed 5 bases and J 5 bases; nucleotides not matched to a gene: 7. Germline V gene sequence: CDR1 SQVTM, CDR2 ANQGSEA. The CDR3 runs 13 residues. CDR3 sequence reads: CSVRSGQVYGYTF. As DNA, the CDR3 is TGCAGCGTTCGTTCGGGACAGGTTTATGGCTACACCTTC. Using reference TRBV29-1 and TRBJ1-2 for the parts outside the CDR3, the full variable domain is SAVISQKPSRDICQRGTSLTIQCQVDSQVTMMFWYRQQPGQSLTLIATANQGSEATYESGFVIDKFPISRPNLTFSTLTVSNMSPEDSSIYLCSVRSGQVYGYTFGSGTRLTVV.

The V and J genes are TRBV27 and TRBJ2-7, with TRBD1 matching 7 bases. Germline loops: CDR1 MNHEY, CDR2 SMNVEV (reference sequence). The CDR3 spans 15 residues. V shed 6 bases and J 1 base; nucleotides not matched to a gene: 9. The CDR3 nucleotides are TGTGCCAGCAGGGGGGTAGGACAGGAGTCCTACGAGCAGTACTTC. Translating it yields CASRGVGQESYEQYF.